Detailed here is one T cell receptor (beta chain). Recruitment covered about two dozen US areas and drew participants whose ages spanned roughly 18 to 100 years. Sequencing used immunoSEQ multiplex PCR; TCRdb keeps in-frame clones, though not all of them. The sample contains approximately 220,000 clones, roughly 85% of which appear only once. This sample is part of a study of blood T cell repertoires in COVID-19. Study-level information: COVID-19 samples from acute and convalescent phases originated in the United States, Italy and Spain. PBMCs, B-cell-depleted T cells, or T cells were the source of the cDNA or gDNA that made up the material.

The specimen sequenced was PBMCs or T cells enriched from blood (not recorded which). The receptor was derived from a woman in her forties with acute COVID-19.

The CDR3 DNA reads TGTGCCTGGAGTGTAACGGGTGCGGTGGGTGAAAAACTGTTTTTT. It yields the protein CAWSVTGAVGEKLFF. This chain uses TRBV30 with TRBJ1-4; D unresolved. Germline V gene lookup returns CDR1 GTSNPN and CDR2 SVGIG (reference sequence). The CDR3 is 15 residues long. Deletions cut 0 bases from V and 7 bases from J, with 15 bases between. The entire variable domain, with the rest obtained from reference TRBV30 and TRBJ1-4, is as follows: SQTIHQWPATLVQPVGSPLSLECTVEGTSNPNLYWYRQAAGRGLQLLFYSVGIGQISSEVPQNLSASRPQDRQFILSSKKLLLSDSGFYLCAWSVTGAVGEKLFFGSGTQLSVL.